This entry lists 15 T cell receptor beta chains sequenced from one sample in a study of T-cell reconstitution after alpha-beta-depleted transplantation in children. A TCRbeta library incorporating unique molecular identifiers was prepared. TCRdb reprocessed the PCR reads via MiXCR and lists one record per CDR3 protein. This sample has about half a million distinct CDR3 sequences, with around 13% found just once. The specimen comprised PBMCs from the stem cell graft donor, sampled from the stem cell graft. These receptors were collected from a human donor who donated a stem cell graft to a child with combined immunodeficiency.

This clonotype showed up just a few times. CDR3 amino acids: CASSLREDEQYF. CDR3 in DNA: TGTGCCAGCAGCTTAAGAGAGGACGAGCAGTACTTC. The V gene is TRBV7-9, the J gene TRBJ2-7; D is uncertain. CDR1 is SEHNR, CDR2 FQNEAQ, per germline (reference sequence). The CDR3 covers 12 residues. Trimming took 2 bases from V and 5 from J, leaving 7 bases between them.

This rearrangement joins TRBV15 to TRBJ2-7, with 7 bases that match TRBD2. The CDR3 spans 16 residues. Trimming at V came to 3 bases and at J to 0 bases, leaving 8 bases not matched to a gene. Germline CDR1 and CDR2: LNHNV and YYDKDF (reference sequence). CDR3 bases: TGTGCCACCAGCAGTGAACTAGCGATGAGCTCCTACGAGCAGTACTTC. This sequence encodes CATSSELAMSSYEQYF.

This clonotype was detected only a few times. The chain joins TRBV20-1 to TRBJ2-1; 11 positions match TRBD2. This CDR3 region has 15 residues. Germline V lookup: CDR1 DFQATT, CDR2 SNEGSKA (reference sequence). J lost 5 bases, V lost 2 bases, and 5 bases had no gene match. The DNA of the CDR3 is TGCAGTGCTAGACTAGCGGGAGGTAGACACAATGAGCAGTTCTTC. Residues: CSARLAGGRHNEQFF.

This clonotype was counted many times. This chain uses TRBV12-3 or TRBV12-4 with TRBJ2-7; TRBD1 matches 7 bases. V was pared by 3 bases and J by 3 bases, with 2 bases of the junction left unmatched. The CDR3 has 13 residues. In nucleotides, the CDR3 is TGTGCCAGCAGTTTTGCAGGGGGCTACGAGCAGTACTTC. Residues: CASSFAGGYEQYF.

The chain carries TRBV10-3 and TRBJ2-3; perhaps TRBD1 as D (6 bases). V lost 2 bases, J lost 1 base, and 7 bases lay in between. CDR1 and CDR2 (germline): ENHRY, SYGVKD. This CDR3 is built from 14 residues. This CDR3 is CAISEGGGTDTQYF. CDR3 DNA sequence: TGTGCCATCAGTGAGGGGGGCGGCACAGATACGCAGTATTTT.

Only a few counts were recorded for this clonotype. The chain's CDR3 is CASSQEYGEGNLHF. CDR3 in DNA: TGCGCCAGCAGCCAAGAATATGGGGAAGGGAACCTCCACTTT. This chain connects TRBV4-3 to TRBJ1-6; no firm D call. V was pared by 0 bases and J by 15 bases, with 15 bases between. This CDR3 region has 14 residues. Germline assignment: CDR1 LGHNA and CDR2 YSLEER.

This clonotype was observed a handful of times. The J gene is TRBJ1-2, the V gene TRBV24-1, with D uncertain. V was cut by 3 bases and J by 0 bases, with 1 base left in between. The CDR3 runs 12 residues. Germline V gene data show CDR1 as KGHDR and CDR2 as SFDVKD. CDR3 amino acids: CATSDTNYGYTF. The CDR3 DNA reads TGTGCCACCAGTGATACTAACTATGGCTACACCTTC.

This clonotype was counted a few times. The rearrangement joins TRBV10-2 to TRBJ2-2; 8 positions agree with TRBD2. From germline, CDR1 is WSHSY and CDR2 SAAADI. Trimming at V came to 10 bases and at J to 1 base, leaving 5 bases not matched to a gene. The CDR3 consists of 14 residues. The CDR3 DNA reads TGCGCCACGGGGCTAGCGGGGAACACCGGGGAGCTGTTTTTT. It codes for CATGLAGNTGELFF.

This clonotype was counted ten times or more. J is TRBJ2-3 and V is TRBV9, with a possible D match to TRBD2 (6 bases). The ends were cut back, 0 bases at V and 0 bases at J, with 11 bases in the middle. This CDR3 has 16 residues. The germline gives CDR1 SGDLS, CDR2 YYNGEE. CDR3 loop: CASSVAAGPSTDTQYF. In nucleotides, the CDR3 is TGTGCCAGCAGCGTAGCGGCGGGGCCTAGCACAGATACGCAGTATTTT.

This clonotype was seen only a few times. The genes are TRBV6-1 and TRBJ1-5; 9 positions agree with TRBD1. The V gene end was trimmed by 4 bases and the J gene end by 6 bases; junction bases not matched to a gene: 4. The CDR3 contains 14 residues. The V gene's germline CDR1 is MNHNS and CDR2 SASEGT. This CDR3 is CASSGDRVGQPQHF. CDR3 coding DNA: TGTGCCAGCAGTGGGGACAGGGTCGGTCAGCCCCAGCATTTT.

In this sample, this clonotype turned up many times. The chain carries TRBV12-3 or TRBV12-4 and TRBJ2-7; no clear D. The CDR3 sequence is 13 residues long. V lost 1 base to trimming and J lost 3 bases, with 7 bases between them. CDR3 sequence: CASSLDYIYEQYF. The CDR3 DNA follows: TGTGCCAGCAGTTTAGACTACATCTACGAGCAGTACTTC.

CDR3 sequence (DNA): TGTGCCAGCAGTCGATCAACCGGGACAGGAGGAAACACCATATATTTT. Translation: CASSRSTGTGGNTIYF. This rearrangement joins TRBV6-5 to TRBJ1-3, with TRBD1 matching 8 bases. CDR3 size: 16 residues. Per germline, CDR1 MNHEY and CDR2 SVGAGI. Trimming cost V 5 bases and J 4 bases; bases outside gene matches: 10.

The rearrangement uses TRBV6-1 and TRBJ1-2; 10 bases fit TRBD1. CDR1 and CDR2 (germline): MNHNS, SASEGT. This CDR3 comprises 14 residues. With V trimmed by 5 bases and J by 3 bases, 3 bases remained unmatched. In DNA, the CDR3 is TGTGCCAGCAGTAGACAGGGGGCTGACTATGGCTACACCTTC. It codes for CASSRQGADYGYTF.

This clonotype was seen many times. The CDR3, as DNA: TGTGCCATCAGTGAACCCGCTAGGAGCACAGATACGCAGTATTTT. Amino acids: CAISEPARSTDTQYF. V usage is TRBV10-3 and J usage is TRBJ2-3; D gene uncertain. The CDR3 runs to 15 residues. From germline, CDR1 is ENHRY and CDR2 SYGVKD. V was trimmed by 3 bases and J by 0 bases, leaving 10 bases between them.

A few counts support this clonotype. The chain carries TRBV14 and TRBJ2-1; D unclear. This CDR3 is 13 amino acids long. Germline V lookup: CDR1 SGHDN, CDR2 FVKESK. The V and J ends lost 4 bases and 10 bases respectively, with 14 bases between them. The CDR3 spells CASSPFRRREQFF. The CDR3 coding sequence is TGTGCCAGCAGCCCTTTTAGGCGGCGGGAGCAGTTCTTC.